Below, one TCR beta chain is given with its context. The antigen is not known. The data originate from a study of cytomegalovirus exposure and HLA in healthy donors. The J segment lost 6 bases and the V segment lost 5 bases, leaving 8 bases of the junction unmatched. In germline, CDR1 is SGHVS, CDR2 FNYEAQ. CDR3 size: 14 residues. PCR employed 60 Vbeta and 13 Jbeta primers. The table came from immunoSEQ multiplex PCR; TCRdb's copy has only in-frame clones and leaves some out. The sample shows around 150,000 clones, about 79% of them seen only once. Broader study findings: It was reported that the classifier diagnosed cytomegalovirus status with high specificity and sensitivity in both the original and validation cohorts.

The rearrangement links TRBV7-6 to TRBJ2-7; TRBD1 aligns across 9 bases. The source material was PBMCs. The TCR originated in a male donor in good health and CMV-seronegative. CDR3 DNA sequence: TGTGCCAGCAGCGCCGGGACAGGGAGGGGCGAGCAGTACTTC. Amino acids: CASSAGTGRGEQYF.